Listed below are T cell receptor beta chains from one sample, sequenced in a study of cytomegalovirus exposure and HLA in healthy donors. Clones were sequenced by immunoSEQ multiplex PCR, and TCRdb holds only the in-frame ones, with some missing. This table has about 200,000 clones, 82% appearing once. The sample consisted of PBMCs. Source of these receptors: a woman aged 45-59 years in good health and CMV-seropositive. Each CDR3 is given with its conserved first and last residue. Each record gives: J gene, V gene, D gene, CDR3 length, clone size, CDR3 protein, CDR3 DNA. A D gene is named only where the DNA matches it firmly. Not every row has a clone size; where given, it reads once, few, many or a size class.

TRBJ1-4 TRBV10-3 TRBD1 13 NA CATKTGSNEKLFF TGTGCCACCAAGACAGGGTCGAATGAAAAACTGTTTTTT
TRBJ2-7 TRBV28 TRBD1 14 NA CASSLYRGSYEQYF TGTGCCAGCAGTTTATACAGGGGAAGCTACGAGCAGTACTTC
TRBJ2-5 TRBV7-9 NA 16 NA CSSSLSTGPAEETQYF TGTTCCAGCAGCTTGTCGACAGGCCCCGCCGAAGAGACCCAGTACTTC
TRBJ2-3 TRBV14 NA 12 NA CASSQAPPTQYF TGTGCCAGCAGCCAAGCCCCTCCTACGCAGTATTTT
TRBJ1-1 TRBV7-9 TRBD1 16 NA CSSSRRRDSPGTEAFF TGTTCCAGCAGCCGGCGGAGGGACAGTCCAGGGACTGAAGCTTTCTTT
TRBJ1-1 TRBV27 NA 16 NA CASSLGRGAVNTEAFF TGTGCCAGCAGTTTAGGTCGGGGGGCGGTGAACACTGAAGCTTTCTTT
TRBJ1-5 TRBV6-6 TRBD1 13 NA CASRTGANQPQHF TGTGCCAGCCGGACAGGGGCTAATCAGCCCCAGCATTTT
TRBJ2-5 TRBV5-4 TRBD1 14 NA CASSPKTGQETQYF TGTGCCAGCAGCCCAAAGACAGGGCAAGAGACCCAGTACTTC
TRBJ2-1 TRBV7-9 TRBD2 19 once CASSLGSLIHGRAEREQFF TGTGCCAGCAGCTTAGGTTCCCTTATACACGGGAGGGCCGAAAGAGAGCAGTTCTTC
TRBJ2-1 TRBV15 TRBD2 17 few CATSLRGLAGGNDEQFF TGTGCCACCAGCCTTCGAGGACTAGCGGGAGGGAATGATGAGCAGTTCTTC
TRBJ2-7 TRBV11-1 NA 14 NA CASSFAGQTYEQYF TGTGCCAGCAGCTTTGCGGGGCAAACCTACGAGCAGTACTTC
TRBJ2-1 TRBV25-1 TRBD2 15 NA CASSPRGGSRNEQFF TGTGCCAGCAGCCCCCGGGGCGGGAGTAGGAATGAGCAGTTCTTC
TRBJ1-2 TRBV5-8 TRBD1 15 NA CASSSRRRQGWGYTF TGTGCCAGCAGCTCCCGGAGGCGACAGGGCTGGGGCTACACCTTC
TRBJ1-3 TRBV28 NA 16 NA CASSLWGAQSGNTIYF TGTGCCAGCAGTTTATGGGGGGCGCAGTCCGGAAACACCATATATTTT
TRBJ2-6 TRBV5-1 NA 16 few CASTDPTGTGANVLTF TGCGCCAGCACCGATCCCACAGGGACCGGGGCCAACGTCCTGACTTTC
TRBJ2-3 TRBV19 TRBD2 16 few CASSSRLAGATDTQYF TGTGCCAGTAGTAGCCGACTAGCGGGGGCCACAGATACGCAGTATTTT
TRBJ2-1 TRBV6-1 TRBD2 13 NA CASSSGANNEQFF TGTGCCAGCAGTAGCGGGGCAAACAATGAGCAGTTCTTC
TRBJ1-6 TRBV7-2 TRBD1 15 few CASSPATGVRSPLHF TGTGCCAGCAGCCCAGCGACAGGGGTAAGATCACCCCTCCACTTT
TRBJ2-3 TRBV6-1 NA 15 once CASSEWDTFTDTQYF TGTGCCAGCAGTGAATGGGACACCTTCACAGATACGCAGTATTTT
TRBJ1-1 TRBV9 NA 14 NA CASSAGHLNTEAFF TGTGCCAGCAGCGCTGGACATCTGAACACTGAAGCTTTCTTT
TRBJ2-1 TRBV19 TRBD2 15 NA CAINSSGSSYNEQFF TGTGCCATTAACTCAAGCGGGAGCTCCTACAATGAGCAGTTCTTC
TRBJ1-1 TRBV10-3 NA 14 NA CAISPRQGHPEAFF TGTGCCATCAGCCCGAGGCAAGGCCATCCTGAAGCTTTCTTT
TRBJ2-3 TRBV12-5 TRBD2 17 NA CASGSGTSGLGTDTQYF TGTGCTAGTGGTTCCGGGACTAGCGGGCTGGGCACAGATACGCAGTATTTT
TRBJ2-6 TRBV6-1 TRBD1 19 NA CASSEAPPGQHSGANGLTF TGTGCCAGCAGTGAAGCCCCTCCGGGACAGCACTCTGGGGCCAACGGCCTGACTTTC
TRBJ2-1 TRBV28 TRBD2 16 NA CASSSREGGPNNEQFF TGTGCCAGCAGTTCCCGGGAGGGGGGGCCTAACAATGAGCAGTTCTTC
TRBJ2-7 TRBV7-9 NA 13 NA CASSLGMAATQYF TGTGCCAGCAGCTTGGGCATGGCAGCAACTCAGTACTTC
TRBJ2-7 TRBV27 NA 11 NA CASSSRYEQYF TGTGCCAGCAGTTCCCGCTACGAGCAGTACTTC
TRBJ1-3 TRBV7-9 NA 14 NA CASSLAGTGNTIYF TGTGCCAGCAGCTTGGCGGGGACTGGAAACACCATATATTTT
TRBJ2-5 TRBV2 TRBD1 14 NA CASSGGTGEETQYF TGTGCCAGCAGCGGTGGGACAGGGGAAGAGACCCAGTACTTC
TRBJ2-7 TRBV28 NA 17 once CASSLVPRRAEPYEQYF TGTGCCAGCAGTTTAGTCCCTCGGCGGGCGGAGCCCTACGAGCAGTACTTC
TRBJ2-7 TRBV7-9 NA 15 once CASSLAPPRPREQYF TGTGCCAGCAGCTTAGCACCACCTAGACCGCGAGAGCAGTACTTC
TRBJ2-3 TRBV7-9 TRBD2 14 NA CSSSPLAGGDTQYF TGTTCCAGCAGTCCCTTAGCGGGGGGAGATACGCAGTATTTT
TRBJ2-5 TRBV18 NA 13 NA CASSGADQETQYF TGTGCCAGCTCAGGGGCAGATCAAGAGACCCAGTACTTC
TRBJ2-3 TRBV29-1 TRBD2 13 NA CSVEMGGSDTQYF TGCAGCGTTGAAATGGGGGGGTCCGATACGCAGTATTTT
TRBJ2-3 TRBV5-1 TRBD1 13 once CASRQGDTDTQYF TGCGCCAGCCGACAGGGAGACACAGATACGCAGTATTTT
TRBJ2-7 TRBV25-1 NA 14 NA CASSVTGPTYEQYF TGTGCCAGCAGTGTGACAGGTCCTACCTACGAGCAGTACTTC
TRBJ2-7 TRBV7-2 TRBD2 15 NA CASSLGLASNYEQYF TGTGCCAGCAGCTTGGGACTAGCGAGTAACTACGAGCAGTACTTC
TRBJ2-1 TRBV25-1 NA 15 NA CASSLSSPIPREQFF TGTGCCAGCAGCCTCAGTAGCCCCATACCAAGAGAGCAGTTCTTC
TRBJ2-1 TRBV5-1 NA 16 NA CASSFTSSLSYNEQFF TGCGCCAGCAGTTTTACTTCTTCCCTTTCCTACAATGAGCAGTTCTTC
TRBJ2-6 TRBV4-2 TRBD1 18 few CASSQDPDRVSGANVLTF TGTGCCAGCAGCCAAGATCCGGACAGGGTCTCTGGGGCCAACGTCCTGACTTTC
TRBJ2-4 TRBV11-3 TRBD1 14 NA CASSHQGEQNIQYF TGTGCCAGCAGCCATCAGGGGGAGCAAAACATTCAGTACTTC
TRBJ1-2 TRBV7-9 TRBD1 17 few CASSFSPGQGAGYGYTF TGTGCCAGCAGCTTTTCACCGGGCCAGGGGGCGGGCTATGGCTACACCTTC
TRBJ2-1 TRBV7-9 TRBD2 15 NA CASSRTSGRLNEQFF TGTGCCAGCAGCCGGACTAGCGGGAGGCTCAATGAGCAGTTCTTC
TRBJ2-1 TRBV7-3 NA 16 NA CASSLTAESSYNEQFF TGTGCCAGCAGCTTAACGGCGGAGAGCTCCTACAATGAGCAGTTCTTC
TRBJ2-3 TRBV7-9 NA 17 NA CASSSRGGSFGTDTQYF TGTGCCAGCAGCTCAAGGGGCGGATCCTTCGGCACAGATACGCAGTATTTT
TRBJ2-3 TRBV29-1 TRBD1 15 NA CSVEDQDRGTDTQYF TGCAGCGTTGAAGATCAAGACAGGGGAACAGATACGCAGTATTTT
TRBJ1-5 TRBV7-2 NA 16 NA CASSLGAGISNQPQHF TGTGCCAGCAGCTTAGGCGCGGGGATCAGCAATCAGCCCCAGCATTTT
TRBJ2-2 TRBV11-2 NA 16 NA CASSLDQQGRPGELFF TGTGCCAGCAGCTTAGACCAGCAGGGAAGACCCGGGGAGCTGTTTTTT
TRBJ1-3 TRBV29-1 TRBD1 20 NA CSVVNLPGQGNQGTGNTIYF TGCAGCGTTGTCAATTTACCGGGACAGGGTAATCAAGGGACTGGAAACACCATATATTTT
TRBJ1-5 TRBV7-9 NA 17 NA CASSLAGGQGGHQPQHF TGTGCCAGCAGCTTAGCGGGGGGGCAGGGCGGCCATCAGCCCCAGCATTTT
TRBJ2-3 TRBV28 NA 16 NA CASSFASVPHTDTQYF TGTGCCAGCAGTTTCGCTTCGGTACCTCACACAGATACGCAGTATTTT
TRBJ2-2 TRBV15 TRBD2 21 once CATSRAFQGTSGGLNTGELFF TGTGCCACCAGCAGAGCTTTCCAAGGGACTAGCGGGGGCCTCAACACCGGGGAGCTGTTTTTT
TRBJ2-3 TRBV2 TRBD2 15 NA CASSPEAGPTDTQYF TGTGCCAGCAGCCCCGAAGCGGGACCCACAGATACGCAGTATTTT
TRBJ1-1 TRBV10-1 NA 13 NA CASSAGGITEAFF TGCGCCAGCAGTGCTGGGGGCATCACTGAAGCTTTCTTT
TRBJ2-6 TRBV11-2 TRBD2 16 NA CASSLGLASGANVLTF TGTGCCAGCAGCTTAGGACTAGCGTCTGGGGCCAACGTCCTGACTTTC
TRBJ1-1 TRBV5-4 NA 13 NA CASSLQGLTEAFF TGTGCCAGCAGCTTGCAGGGCCTCACTGAAGCTTTCTTT
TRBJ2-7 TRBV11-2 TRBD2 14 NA CASSRGTSGTEQYF TGTGCCAGCAGCCGCGGGACTAGCGGGACCGAGCAGTACTTC
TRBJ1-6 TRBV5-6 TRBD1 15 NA CASSSDRGSDSPLHF TGTGCCAGCAGCTCGGACAGGGGTTCGGATTCACCCCTCCACTTT
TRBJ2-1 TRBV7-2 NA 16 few CASSLFGGGTYNEQFF TGTGCCAGCAGCTTATTCGGCGGGGGCACCTACAATGAGCAGTTCTTC